One sample yielded the 12 T cell receptor beta chains listed below, sequenced in a study of cytomegalovirus exposure and HLA in healthy donors. The PCR had 60 Vbeta and 13 Jbeta primers. Libraries were prepared by immunoSEQ multiplex PCR; TCRdb keeps only in-frame clonotypes and omits some of them. The sample shows 150,000 to 200,000 clones, and approximately 2% sits with its ten largest clones. Material for sequencing was PBMCs. These receptor sequences come from a man under 40 in good health and CMV-seronegative.

The rearrangement uses TRBV7-9 and TRBJ1-1; maybe TRBD1 (5 bases). Germline CDR1 SEHNR, CDR2 FQNEAQ (reference sequence). The CDR3 is made up of 14 amino acids. Trimming removed 1 base from V and 5 bases from J, with 11 bases in between. The CDR3 reads CASSLVAGRTEAFF. DNA of the CDR3: TGTGCCAGCAGCTTAGTGGCAGGGCGGACTGAAGCTTTCTTT.

This chain uses TRBV30 with TRBJ2-2; D gene ambiguous. The ends were cut back, 4 bases at V and 3 bases at J, with 3 bases in the middle. The CDR3 length is 11 residues. CDR1 is GTSNPN and CDR2 is SVGIG in the germline V gene (reference sequence). CDR3 coding DNA: TGTGCCTGGACGGACACCGGGGAGCTGTTTTTT. The encoded protein is CAWTDTGELFF.

The chain recombines TRBV19 with TRBJ1-1; D may be TRBD1 (5 bases). Germline V gene lookup returns CDR1 LNHDA and CDR2 SQIVND (reference sequence). V was trimmed by 10 bases and J by 1 base, leaving 10 bases between them. The CDR3 has 12 amino acids. The CDR3 nucleotides are TGTGCCATTCAAAGGGGGAACACTGAAGCTTTCTTT. Translated: CAIQRGNTEAFF.

The V call is TRBV4-3, the J call TRBJ1-3, with D maybe TRBD1 (5 bases). V lost 4 bases and J lost 0, with 7 bases in between. Germline V lookup: CDR1 LGHNA, CDR2 YSLEER. CDR3 length equals 14 residues. CDR3 in DNA: TGCGCCAGCAGCCCAGGGATCTCTGGAAACACCATATATTTT. Encoded protein: CASSPGISGNTIYF.

The chain is built from TRBV4-1 and TRBJ1-4, with a tentative D call TRBD1 (6 bases). Germline V gene sequence: CDR1 MGHRA, CDR2 YSYEKL. The CDR3 length is 16 residues. The germline V and J ends were trimmed by 5 bases and 0 bases, with 13 bases remaining between them. CDR3 residues: CASSSGQLATNEKLFF. CDR3 bases: TGCGCCAGCAGCTCGGGACAACTAGCAACTAATGAAAAACTGTTTTTT.

The V gene is TRBV5-1, the J gene TRBJ1-3, with D uncertain. V dropped 4 bases and J dropped 10 bases, with 18 bases sitting between them. Germline CDR1 is SGHRS and CDR2 is YFSETQ. This CDR3 comprises 14 residues. In nucleotides, the CDR3 is TGCGCCAGCAGCCCTGCGGCCGGGTTTGAGACCATATATTTT. Its translation: CASSPAAGFETIYF.

The rearrangement links TRBV21-1 to TRBJ2-2; the D call of TRBD1 is as the table states it, not checked on the DNA. TRBV21-1 has pseudogene status. CDR3 length: 16 amino acids. Written as DNA, the CDR3 is TGTGCCAGCAGCTCACAAACAGGGCCGAACACCGGGGAGCTGTTTTTT. This codes for CASSSQTGPNTGELFF.

The chain is built from TRBV27 and TRBJ1-2; D is ambiguous. Germline assignment: CDR1 MNHEY and CDR2 SMNVEV (reference sequence). Between the trimmed V and J ends, which lost 7 bases and 2 bases, there was a span of 14 bases. CDR3 length: 14 amino acids. The chain's CDR3 is CASTRPGRNYGYTF. The CDR3 DNA reads TGTGCCAGCACAAGACCCGGGAGGAACTATGGCTACACCTTC.

The rearrangement links TRBV5-6 to TRBJ2-7; 10 bases line up with TRBD1. Germline V CDR1 and CDR2: SGHDT, YYEEEE. The CDR3 consists of 15 residues. The V and J ends lost 2 bases and 6 bases, in that order; junction bases with no gene match: 8. This chain's CDR3 is CASSFGQGGFSEQYF. Written as DNA, the CDR3 is TGTGCCAGCAGCTTCGGACAGGGGGGCTTCTCCGAGCAGTACTTC.

The chain is built from TRBV7-2 and TRBJ1-1; TRBD1 is a possible D gene (5 bases). Trimming removed 7 bases at V and 11 bases at J, with 20 bases between. This CDR3 region has 13 residues. CDR1 SGHTA and CDR2 FQGNSA come from the germline V gene. The CDR3 sequence is CASNKGPPGGAFF. The CDR3 DNA sequence: TGTGCCAGCAATAAGGGCCCCCCGGGGGGGGCTTTCTTT.

This CDR3 is CASSLGGPGMPQHF. The CDR3 DNA reads as TGTGCCAGCAGTTTAGGCGGCCCGGGGATGCCCCAGCATTTT. This chain uses TRBV28 with TRBJ1-5; D uncertain. Between the trimmed V and J ends, which lost 2 bases and 9 bases, there was a span of 14 bases. CDR3 length: 14 residues. CDR1 is MDHEN, CDR2 SYDVKM, per germline.

V and J are TRBV6-4 and TRBJ2-1; 13 bases line up with TRBD2. This CDR3 is built from 15 residues. V lost 0 bases to trimming and J lost 10 bases; unmatched junction nucleotides: 3. The germline CDR1 and CDR2 sequences are MRHNA and SNTAGT. CDR3 bases: TGTGCCAGCAGTGACTCACTAGCGGGAGGGGACGAGCAGTTCTTC. It specifies CASSDSLAGGDEQFF.